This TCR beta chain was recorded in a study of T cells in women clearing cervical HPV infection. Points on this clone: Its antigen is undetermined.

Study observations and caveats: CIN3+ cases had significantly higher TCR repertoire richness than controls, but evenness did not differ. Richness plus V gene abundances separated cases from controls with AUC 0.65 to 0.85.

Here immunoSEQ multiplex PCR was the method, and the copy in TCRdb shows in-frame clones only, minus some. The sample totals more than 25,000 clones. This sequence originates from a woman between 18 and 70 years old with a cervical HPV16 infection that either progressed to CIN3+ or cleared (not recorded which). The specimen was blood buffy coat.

The sequenced CDR3 bases are TGTGCCAGCAGCACACAGATGAACACTGAA. It encodes CASSTQMNTE. In full, the CDR3 is CASSTQMNTEAFF. This chain connects TRBV7-2 to TRBJ1-1; no clear D. From the germline J gene comes the end of the CDR3, since the read stops 3 residues before it. This CDR3 is built from 13 residues. The V gene's germline CDR1 is SGHTA and CDR2 FQGNSA. Trimming removed 5 bases from V and 0 bases from J, with 7 bases in between.